This passage covers 17 T cell receptor beta chains from one sample sequenced in a study of early T cells in non-severe SARS-CoV-2 infection. TCRdb re-called the 5' RACE reads through MiXCR, storing one row per CDR3 protein. The repertoire includes more than 65,000 distinct CDR3 sequences, around 12% of them detected once, and roughly 1.3% sits in the top ten. Input material: whole blood. The source is an adult who was a healthcare worker with PCR-confirmed SARS-CoV-2 infection or an uninfected control (not recorded which).

This clonotype occurred many times. CDR3 in amino acids: CASSIDLVAEAFF. In DNA, the CDR3 is TGTGCCAGTAGTATAGATTTGGTAGCTGAAGCTTTCTTT. The chain links TRBV19 to TRBJ1-1; no reliable D call. V gave up 0 bases and J gave up 6 bases, with 8 bases separating them. Germline V CDR1 and CDR2: LNHDA, SQIVND (reference sequence). The CDR3 has 13 amino acids.

This clonotype was counted ten times or more. The chain recombines TRBV19 with TRBJ2-1; the D is unclear. This CDR3 contains 13 residues. V lost 8 bases and J 3 bases, leaving 11 bases between the germline ends. Germline assignment: CDR1 LNHDA and CDR2 SQIVND (reference sequence). CDR3: CASGRNRYNEQFF. CDR3 bases: TGTGCCAGTGGGCGGAATCGCTACAATGAGCAGTTCTTC.

This clonotype was counted at least ten times. The chain links TRBV7-7 to TRBJ2-1, with 7 bases aligning to TRBD2. Trimming cost V 7 bases and J 9 bases; bases outside gene matches: 12. Germline V CDR1 and CDR2: SSHAT, FNYEAQ (reference sequence). This CDR3 comprises 14 residues. CDR3 nucleotides: TGTGCCAGCACCCCGAGCGGGGACTCTGTTGAGCAGTTCTTC. It encodes CASTPSGDSVEQFF.

This clonotype appeared a few times. This chain connects TRBV7-6 to TRBJ2-1; 8 nucleotides agree with TRBD1. In germline, CDR1 is SGHVS, CDR2 FNYEAQ. The CDR3 spans 15 residues. Trimming took 5 bases from V and 8 from J; bases not matched to a gene: 11. CDR3 sequence reads: CASSTAPGGIYEQFF. The CDR3 bases are TGTGCCAGCAGCACCGCCCCAGGGGGCATCTATGAGCAGTTCTTC.

This clonotype has ten or more counts. V and J are TRBV20-1 and TRBJ1-5, with 12 bases aligning to TRBD1. CDR1 and CDR2 from the germline V gene are DFQATT and SNEGSKA (reference sequence). This CDR3 region has 14 residues. Trimming removed 6 bases from V and 7 bases from J; junction bases left unmatched: 7. CDR3 residues: CSAASGTGGQPQHF. CDR3 DNA sequence: TGCAGTGCCGCCTCGGGGACAGGGGGCCAGCCCCAGCATTTT.

The sample holds many counts of this clonotype. The V call is TRBV20-1, the J call TRBJ2-7, with 11 bases fitting TRBD2. Germline trimming cut 3 bases from V and 4 bases from J; bases unmatched to any gene: 5. The CDR3 spans 14 residues. From germline, CDR1 is DFQATT and CDR2 SNEGSKA (reference sequence). The CDR3 sequence is CSARPSGGLYEQYF. The CDR3 DNA reads TGCAGTGCTAGGCCTAGCGGGGGGCTGTACGAGCAGTACTTC.

CDR3 sequence: CAISESGREKTQYF. For the CDR3, the DNA is TGTGCCATCAGTGAGTCGGGCAGGGAAAAGACCCAGTACTTC. The rearrangement links TRBV10-3 to TRBJ2-5; possible D gene TRBD1, 5 bases. The CDR3 is 14 amino acids. Germline CDR1 is ENHRY and CDR2 is SYGVKD. Trimming shortened V by 0 bases and J by 6 bases, and 11 bases separated the two germline ends.

By frequency in the sample, this clonotype is medium-sized. This chain uses TRBV7-3 with TRBJ1-2; D gene uncertain. Germline V gene data show CDR1 as SGHTA and CDR2 as FQGTGA. The CDR3 runs 13 residues. Trimming pared 4 bases from V and 8 bases from J, leaving 14 bases between. The CDR3 sequence: CASSSRSGEGYTF. The DNA of the CDR3 is TGTGCCAGCAGCTCCCGAAGTGGGGAAGGCTACACCTTC.

There are many counts of this clonotype. The chain combines TRBV29-1 with TRBJ1-1, with D unclear. CDR1 and CDR2 from the germline V gene are SQVTM and ANQGSEA. The CDR3 covers 11 residues. V lost 4 bases, J lost 5 bases, and 8 bases lay in between. CDR3 in DNA: TGCAGCGTTGGGGAGGGTACTGAAGCTTTCTTT. It encodes CSVGEGTEAFF. Supplemented by reference TRBV29-1 and TRBJ1-1, the full variable domain reads SAVISQKPSRDICQRGTSLTIQCQVDSQVTMMFWYRQQPGQSLTLIATANQGSEATYESGFVIDKFPISRPNLTFSTLTVSNMSPEDSSIYLCSVGEGTEAFFGQGTRLTVV.

This clonotype has ten or more counts. The genes are TRBV6-5 and TRBJ1-1; D unclear. The CDR3 length is 14 residues. V lost 6 bases, J lost 2 bases, and 13 bases lay in between. The germline V gene encodes CDR1 MNHEY and CDR2 SVGAGI. The CDR3 nucleotides are TGTGCCAGCAGCGACCAGACACGAAACACTGAAGCTTTCTTT. Its protein is CASSDQTRNTEAFF.

This clonotype came up many times. The V gene is TRBV6-2 or TRBV6-3, the J gene TRBJ1-3, with 7 nucleotides matching TRBD1. V was clipped by 6 bases and J by 0 bases; unmatched bases: 5. The CDR3 runs 15 residues. The germline CDR1 and CDR2 sequences are MNHEY and SVGEGT. This chain's CDR3 is CASSPGQYSGNTIYF. The CDR3 bases are TGTGCCAGCAGCCCGGGACAGTACTCTGGAAACACCATATATTTT.

This clonotype was seen many times. The V call is TRBV5-6, the J call TRBJ2-7, with D possibly matching TRBD2 (5 bases). Trimming took 4 bases from V and 6 from J, leaving 11 bases between them. CDR1 and CDR2 (germline): SGHDT, YYEEEE. The CDR3 is 12 residues long. CDR3 protein: CASSALATEQYF. The CDR3 DNA follows: TGTGCCAGCAGCGCCCTAGCTACCGAGCAGTACTTC.

The chain employs TRBV28 and TRBJ1-4; possible D gene TRBD1, 5 bases. The CDR3 spans 14 residues. The germline V gene has CDR1 MDHEN and CDR2 SYDVKM. V lost 3 bases and J lost 10, with 15 bases in between. The CDR3 DNA is TGTGCCAGCAGTTTGCAAGGGACTGGTACAAAACTGTTTTTT. This encodes CASSLQGTGTKLFF.

J is TRBJ2-1 and V is TRBV10-3; a weak D match, TRBD2 (6 bases). V was cut by 4 bases and J by 6 bases, with 19 bases left in between. The CDR3 loop spans 16 amino acids. Germline-derived CDR1 and CDR2 are ENHRY and SYGVKD. CDR3: CAISGGTPGGFNEQFF. CDR3 DNA sequence: TGTGCCATCAGTGGAGGGACGCCCGGGGGATTCAATGAGCAGTTCTTC.

This chain uses TRBV28 with TRBJ1-6; 7 nucleotides line up with TRBD1. CDR1 and CDR2 (germline): MDHEN, SYDVKM. V shed 3 bases, J shed 3 bases, and the junction held 2 bases outside the gene matches. The CDR3 consists of 15 residues. The CDR3 here is CASSLDRFYNSPLHF. The CDR3 DNA follows: TGTGCCAGCAGTTTGGACAGGTTCTATAATTCACCCCTCCACTTT.

In this sample, this clonotype turned up many times. This chain joins TRBV7-2 and TRBJ1-5; D call uncertain. Germline CDR1 is SGHTA and CDR2 is FQGNSA. This CDR3 has 13 amino acids. Trimming left V 3 bases short and J 4 bases short, with 7 bases between. This chain's CDR3 is CASSFQSNQPQHF. CDR3 nucleotide sequence: TGTGCCAGCAGCTTCCAGTCGAATCAGCCCCAGCATTTT.

This clonotype was detected many times. An end of the junction differs from the germline gene, which may be a read error. This CDR3 is CASSLAGQVPYEQYF. The CDR3 DNA reads as TGTGCCAGCAGCTTAGCCGGACAAGTACCCTATGAGCAGTACTTC. The gene calls are TRBV7-6 and TRBJ2-7, with D possibly TRBD1 on 5 matching bases. The germline V gene has CDR1 SGHVS and CDR2 FNYEAQ. The CDR3 extends over 15 amino acids. The variable domain in full, with the rest retrieved from reference TRBV7-6 and TRBJ2-7, is GAGVSQSPRYKVTKRGQDVALRCDPISGHVSLYWYRQALGQGPEFLTYFNYEAQQDKSGLPNDRFSAERPEGSISTLTIQRTEQRDSAMYRCASSLAGQVPYEQYFGPGTRLTVT.